This is a list of T cell receptor beta chains from one sample in a study of OX40 agonist ivuxolimab in advanced cancers. The data were produced by immunoSEQ multiplex PCR, yet TCRdb's version contains in-frame clones alone and is incomplete. This sample has 20,000 to 25,000 clones, with over 65% found just once. Sequenced here: CD4+ or CD8+ T cells sorted from blood, sampled in a trial of the OX40 agonist ivuxolimab. The receptors derive from an adult with an advanced solid tumor such as melanoma, head and neck, liver or kidney cancer. CDR3s leave out the opening cysteine and the closing phenylalanine or tryptophan.

CDR3 protein: ASGLVLGSRTEYNEQF
V gene: TRBV12-5
J gene: TRBJ2-1

CDR3 protein: ASSRDRVGSYEQY
V gene: TRBV5-1
J gene: TRBJ2-7

CDR3 protein: ASSQGGADVGNQPQH
V gene: TRBV4-3
J gene: TRBJ1-5

CDR3 protein: ASSLPKGTQY
V gene: TRBV7-9
J gene: TRBJ2-3

CDR3 protein: ASTSTTYSGANVLT
V gene: TRBV19
J gene: TRBJ2-6

CDR3 protein: AWSYSYEQY
V gene: TRBV30
J gene: TRBJ2-7

CDR3 protein: ASSQRATNEKLF
V gene: TRBV18
J gene: TRBJ1-4

CDR3 protein: ASSSRTGQVEKLL
V gene: TRBV5-1
J gene: TRBJ1-4

CDR3 protein: ASGIQGADEQY
V gene: TRBV4-3
J gene: TRBJ2-7

CDR3 protein: ASQGTGGTGELF
V gene: TRBV6-1
J gene: TRBJ2-2

CDR3 protein: AWSVPATDTQY
V gene: TRBV30
J gene: TRBJ2-3

CDR3 protein: ASSQDEGGWGSYNEQF
V gene: TRBV4-3
J gene: TRBJ2-1

CDR3 protein: ASRSPNQPQH
V gene: TRBV6-5
J gene: TRBJ1-5

CDR3 protein: ASSPPGGTEAF
V gene: TRBV7-8
J gene: TRBJ1-1

CDR3 protein: ASSSAPGEDNEQF
V gene: TRBV5-1
J gene: TRBJ2-1

CDR3 protein: ASSQGGAARSTEAF
V gene: TRBV14
J gene: TRBJ1-1

CDR3 protein: ASSEITGGGQPQH
V gene: TRBV6-1
J gene: TRBJ1-5

CDR3 protein: ATSLWGSPEPGNTIY
V gene: TRBV19
J gene: TRBJ1-3

CDR3 protein: ASSWTDYGYT
V gene: TRBV28
J gene: TRBJ1-2

CDR3 protein: AWSVSLRNEQF
V gene: TRBV30
J gene: TRBJ2-1

CDR3 protein: ASSPGQGTLNTEAF
V gene: TRBV4-1
J gene: TRBJ1-1

CDR3 protein: ASSQDRRNTIY
V gene: TRBV7-2
J gene: TRBJ1-3

CDR3 protein: ASSLRIFQETQY
V gene: TRBV7-8
J gene: TRBJ2-5

CDR3 protein: ASSLQGDTEAF
V gene: TRBV5-4
J gene: TRBJ1-1

CDR3 protein: ASSYRRPNEKLF
V gene: TRBV6-5
J gene: TRBJ1-4

CDR3 protein: AWTPPSGPYNEQF
V gene: TRBV30
J gene: TRBJ2-1

CDR3 protein: ASSGDWSGTPLH
V gene: TRBV5-1
J gene: TRBJ1-6

CDR3 protein: SVGRQGARETQY
V gene: TRBV29-1
J gene: TRBJ2-5

CDR3 protein: AWSVLGPEQF
V gene: TRBV30
J gene: TRBJ2-1

CDR3 protein: ASSPPARRGKLF
V gene: TRBV11-2
J gene: TRBJ1-4

CDR3 protein: ASSQNDGTGDDGEAF
V gene: TRBV4-1
J gene: TRBJ1-1

CDR3 protein: ASSLGRTSKPQETQY
V gene: TRBV11-2
J gene: TRBJ2-5

CDR3 protein: ASSPYFVGSEQF
V gene: TRBV6-6
J gene: TRBJ2-1

CDR3 protein: ASNPGQSTEAF
V gene: TRBV28
J gene: TRBJ1-1

CDR3 protein: ASSRGRNEKLF
V gene: TRBV23-1
J gene: TRBJ1-4

CDR3 protein: ASTRTGVKGETQY
V gene: TRBV7-6
J gene: TRBJ2-5

CDR3 protein: ASSLSFGGINYEQY
V gene: TRBV27
J gene: TRBJ2-7

CDR3 protein: ASSVGGAGVETQY
V gene: TRBV5-1
J gene: TRBJ2-5

CDR3 protein: ASSYRQGRYGYT
V gene: TRBV6-6
J gene: TRBJ1-2

CDR3 protein: ASSLRTSGGAYNEQF
V gene: TRBV7-2
J gene: TRBJ2-1

CDR3 protein: ASSMGLSTDTQY
V gene: TRBV27
J gene: TRBJ2-3